This T cell receptor beta chain was sequenced in a study of blood T cells in healthy people across ages. Overall study findings and caveats: Total diversity from one million sequenced T cells was likely underestimated. Nothing was known about donor CMV status, and this possibly confounded expanded clonotype changes.

This clonotype qualifies as medium-sized (0.01 to 0.1%). Its matching antigen is unknown. The draw of peripheral blood yielded roughly 9.1 milliliters from each donor. J lost 3 bases, V lost 6 bases, and 15 bases had no gene match. Germline V gene sequence: CDR1 SEHNR, CDR2 FQNEAQ (reference sequence). There are 19 residues in the CDR3. The use of a sample-barcoded 5' primer and a J-beta primer mix characterized a second PCR of roughly 6 to 11 cycles. Template switching added a 12-random-nucleotide identifier to every cDNA molecule. TCRdb called the 5' RACE reads again in MiXCR, with one record for every CDR3 protein. This table has about 1.6 million distinct CDR3 sequences, 30% to 40% appearing once.

This TCR was sampled from a woman aged 25 to 39 in good health. This sequence joins TRBV7-9 and TRBJ2-1; 12 positions agree with TRBD2. The sample taken for sequencing was blood. CDR3 amino acids: CASSTTGRTSGAHYNEQFF. In DNA form, the CDR3 reads TGTGCCAGCAGTACGACAGGGCGGACTAGCGGGGCACACTACAATGAGCAGTTCTTC.